This note documents a single TCR beta chain sequence. The method was immunoSEQ multiplex PCR; TCRdb's version includes in-frame clones alone and lacks a portion of them. The sample has 200,000 to 250,000 clones, over 75% seen once. This sample stems from a study of blood T cell repertoires in COVID-19. Background on the study: Samples representing acute and convalescent COVID-19 were sourced from the United States, Italy and Spain. PBMCs, B-cell-depleted T cells, or T cells provided the cDNA or gDNA that made up the material.

Participants' reported clinical history set cohort assignment. With 2 bases removed from V and 1 base from J, the gap between germline ends came to 5 bases. Germline V gene data show CDR1 as SGHTA and CDR2 as FQGNSA. This CDR3 contains 13 residues. The TCR comes from an older woman who had recovered from COVID-19. The sequenced material came from PBMCs or T cells enriched from blood (not recorded which). The chain employs TRBV7-2 and TRBJ2-5; D gene ambiguous. The CDR3, as DNA: TGTGCCAGCAGCTTACCAGGCCAAGAGACCCAGTACTTC. Amino acids: CASSLPGQETQYF.